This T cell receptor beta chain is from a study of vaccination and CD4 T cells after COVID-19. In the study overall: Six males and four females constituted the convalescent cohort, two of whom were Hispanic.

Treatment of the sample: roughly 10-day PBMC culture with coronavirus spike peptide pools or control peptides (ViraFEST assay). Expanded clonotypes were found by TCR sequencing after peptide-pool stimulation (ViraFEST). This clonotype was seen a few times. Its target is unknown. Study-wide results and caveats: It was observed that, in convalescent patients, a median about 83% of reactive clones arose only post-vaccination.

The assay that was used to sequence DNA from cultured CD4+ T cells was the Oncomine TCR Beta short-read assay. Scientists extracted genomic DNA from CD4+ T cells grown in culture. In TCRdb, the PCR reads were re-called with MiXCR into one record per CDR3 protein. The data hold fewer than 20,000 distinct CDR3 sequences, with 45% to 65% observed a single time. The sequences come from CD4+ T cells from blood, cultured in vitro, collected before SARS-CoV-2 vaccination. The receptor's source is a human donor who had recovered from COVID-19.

CDR3 residues: CATSDPLLAGGTLDTQYF. CDR3 DNA sequence: TGTGCCACCAGTGACCCGCTACTAGCGGGAGGGACATTGGATACGCAGTATTTT. The chain employs TRBV24-1 and TRBJ2-3, with 13 bases matching TRBD2. CDR1 and CDR2 (germline): KGHDR, SFDVKD. V lost 4 bases, J lost 6 bases, and 12 bases stayed unmatched. CDR3 length: 18 amino acids.